This TCR beta chain was obtained from a study of regulatory T cells in long-lasting Graves disease. This clonotype was observed a handful of times. What it binds is not known. Time point defined: newly diagnosed GD, antithyroid drugs for less than 3 months. The authors made the TCR library using RNA they extracted from PBMCs. CDR1 is MNHEY and CDR2 is SMNVEV in the germline V gene (reference sequence). This CDR3 region has 16 residues. V shed 6 bases, J shed 4 bases, and the junction held 10 bases outside the gene matches. Study-wide points: Among samples with persistent disease, TRBV28, TRBJ1-2 and TRBJ2-5 were favored. Persistent Graves' patients showed reduced TCR diversity versus newly diagnosed patients.

Researchers made TCR beta libraries by using iRepertoire HTBI primers and running Arm-PCR on CDR3 regions. TCRdb recomputed calls from the multiplex PCR reads with MiXCR, one row per CDR3 protein. Of roughly 380,000 distinct CDR3 sequences listed, less than 20% are singletons. This chain uses TRBV27 with TRBJ2-2; 8 bases fit TRBD2. The sequence was collected from a female donor with Graves disease. Sequenced material: peripheral blood mononuclear cells (PBMCs), taken at new diagnosis, from a patient treated with antithyroid drugs. The CDR3 loop reads CASRRSGGDGTGELFF. CDR3 DNA: TGTGCCAGCAGGAGGTCGGGAGGGGATGGCACCGGGGAGCTGTTTTTT.